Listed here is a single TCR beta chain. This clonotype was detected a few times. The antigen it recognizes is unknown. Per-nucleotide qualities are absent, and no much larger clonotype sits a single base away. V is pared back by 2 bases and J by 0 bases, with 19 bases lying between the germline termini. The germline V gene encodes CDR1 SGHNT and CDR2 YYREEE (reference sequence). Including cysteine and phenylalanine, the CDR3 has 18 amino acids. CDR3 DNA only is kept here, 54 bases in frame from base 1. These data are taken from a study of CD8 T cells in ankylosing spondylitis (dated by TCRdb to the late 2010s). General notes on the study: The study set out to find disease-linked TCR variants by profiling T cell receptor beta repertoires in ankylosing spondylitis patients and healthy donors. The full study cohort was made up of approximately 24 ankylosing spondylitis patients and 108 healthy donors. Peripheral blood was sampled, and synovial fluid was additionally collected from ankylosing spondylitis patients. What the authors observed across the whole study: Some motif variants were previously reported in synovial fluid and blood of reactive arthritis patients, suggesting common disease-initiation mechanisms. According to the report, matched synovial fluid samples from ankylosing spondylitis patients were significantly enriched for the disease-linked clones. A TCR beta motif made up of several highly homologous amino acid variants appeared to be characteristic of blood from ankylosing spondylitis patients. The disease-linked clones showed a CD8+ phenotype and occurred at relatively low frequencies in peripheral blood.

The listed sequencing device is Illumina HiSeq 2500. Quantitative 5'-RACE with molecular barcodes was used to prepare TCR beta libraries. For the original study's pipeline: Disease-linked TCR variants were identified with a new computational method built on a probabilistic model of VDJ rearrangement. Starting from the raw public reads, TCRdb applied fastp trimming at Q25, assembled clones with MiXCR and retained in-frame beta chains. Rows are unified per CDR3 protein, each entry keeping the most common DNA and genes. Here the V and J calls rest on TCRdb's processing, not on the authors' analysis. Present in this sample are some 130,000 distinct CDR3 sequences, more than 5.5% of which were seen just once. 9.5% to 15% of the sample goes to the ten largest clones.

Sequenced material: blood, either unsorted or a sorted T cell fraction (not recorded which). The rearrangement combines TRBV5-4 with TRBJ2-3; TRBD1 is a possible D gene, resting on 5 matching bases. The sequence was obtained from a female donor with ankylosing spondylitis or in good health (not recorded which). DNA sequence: TGTGCCAGCAGCTTAGGGGCCGTAATAACTCTAAGCACAGATACGCAGTATTTT. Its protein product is CASSLGAVITLSTDTQYF.